This T cell receptor beta chain was sequenced for a study of a mutant IDH1 vaccine in newly diagnosed glioma. Overall study results and limits: Pseudoprogression appeared independent of alterations in top peripheral clonotypes.

Time point described: week 35, safety follow-up. One vaccine dose held 300 ug of mutant IDH1 20-mer peptide and came with topical imiquimod. The V end was cut by 0 bases, the J end by 3 bases, with 7 bases between. CDR3 size: 14 residues. Per the germline V gene, CDR1 is MRHNA and CDR2 is SNTAGT. This clone was detected only a few times. Its antigen is still unknown. Method: immunoSEQ multiplex PCR; TCRdb's copy keeps in-frame clones and lacks some. The sample contains fewer than 45,000 clones, around 81% of which appear only once. The clonotype comes from a woman aged 40-49 years with glioma. Some clones in this sample may be carry-over from other donors' samples. Sequencing used PBMCs, obtained from a glioma patient whose treatment included an IDH1 peptide vaccine. The chain is built from TRBV6-4 and TRBJ2-3; D gene uncertain. The CDR3 is CASSDSSSTDTQYF. The DNA of the CDR3 is TGTGCCAGCAGTGACTCGAGCTCGACAGATACGCAGTATTTT.